These 9 T cell receptor beta chains share one sample of origin, sequenced in a study of control samples from healthy donors and cancer patients. Generated by immunoSEQ multiplex PCR, the TCRdb table keeps only in-frame clones and is missing some. The table shows about 18,000 clones, with about 85% occurring only once. The material sequenced was PBMCs. The origin of the receptors is a woman in her seventies with lung cancer.

V usage is TRBV11-3 and J usage is TRBJ1-1; no clear D gene. Germline V gene sequence: CDR1 SGHNT, CDR2 YENEEA. Trimming removed 0 bases from V and 1 base from J, with 9 bases in between. There are 15 residues in the CDR3. This CDR3 is CASSLDGRENTEAFF. CDR3 bases: TGTGCCAGCAGCTTAGATGGCAGAGAGAACACTGAAGCTTTCTTT.

This clone turned up a few times. The chain joins TRBV30 to TRBJ2-7; D could derive from TRBD1 or TRBD2 (5 bases each). V lost 1 base to trimming and J lost 3 bases, with 7 bases between them. Germline CDR1 and CDR2: GTSNPN and SVGIG (reference sequence). CDR3 length equals 12 residues. CDR3 protein: CAWSGGNYEQYF. The CDR3 DNA follows: TGTGCCTGGAGTGGGGGGAACTACGAGCAGTACTTC.

The chain couples TRBV6-5 to TRBJ1-5; D gene uncertain. V lost 2 bases and J lost 3, with 5 bases in between. The CDR3 loop spans 13 amino acids. Germline V lookup: CDR1 MNHEY, CDR2 SVGAGI. The CDR3 DNA reads as TGTGCCAGCAGTTACGTATCCAATCAGCCCCAGCATTTT. Protein product: CASSYVSNQPQHF.

The chain carries TRBV28 and TRBJ2-7; 7 bases line up with TRBD1. V lost 8 bases, J lost 2 bases, and 6 bases stayed unmatched. Per germline, CDR1 MDHEN and CDR2 SYDVKM. The CDR3 spans 13 residues. CDR3 in DNA: TGTGCCAGCTCCGGGACAGAAGCCTACGAGCAGTACTTC. Translating gives CASSGTEAYEQYF.

A single count supports this clone. CDR3 region: CASSGTTNTGELFF. The CDR3 nucleotides read TGTGCCAGTTCCGGGACTACGAACACCGGGGAGCTGTTTTTT. The V gene is TRBV6-6, the J gene TRBJ2-2; 7 nucleotides match TRBD2. The germline CDR1 and CDR2 sequences are MNHNY and SVGAGI (reference sequence). The trim removed 9 bases at V and 0 bases at J, leaving 4 bases unmatched. This CDR3 has 14 amino acids.

This CDR3 is CASSRRTNLGQGGATNEKLFF. The CDR3 DNA is TGTGCCAGTAGTAGAAGAACCAACCTTGGACAGGGAGGAGCGACTAATGAAAAACTGTTTTTT. This chain uses TRBV19 with TRBJ1-4, with 8 bases that match TRBD1. There are 21 residues in the CDR3. Germline V gene data show CDR1 as LNHDA and CDR2 as SQIVND (reference sequence). V was pared by 4 bases and J by 2 bases, with 21 bases of the junction left unmatched.

This clone was recorded once. The chain uses TRBV5-1 and TRBJ2-1; 10 bases are a match to TRBD1. CDR1 and CDR2 (germline): SGHRS, YFSETQ. The CDR3 is 16 residues long. The V and J ends lost 4 bases and 4 bases, in that order; junction bases with no gene match: 8. The CDR3 bases are TGCGCCAGCAGCACCGGGACAGGGGTTGTATACAATGAGCAGTTCTTC. Its protein product is CASSTGTGVVYNEQFF.

This clone was seen a handful of times. Within the sample, other DNA sequences also encode this same CDR3. The chain uses TRBV5-4 and TRBJ2-7, with D possibly matching TRBD1 (9 bases). Trimming left V 4 bases short and J 5 bases short, with 25 bases between. Germline V gene data show CDR1 as SGHNT and CDR2 as YYREEE (reference sequence). The CDR3 length is 17 residues. In nucleotides, the CDR3 is TGTGCCAGCAGCCGGGGGGGGCGGGACAGGGCTGTTCACGAGCAGTACTTC. It yields the protein CASSRGGRDRAVHEQYF.

This sequence joins TRBV11-3 and TRBJ2-5; TRBD2 matches at 10 bases. Looked up from germline, CDR1 is SGHNT and CDR2 is YENEEA. J was trimmed by 3 bases and V by 4 bases; bases with no gene match: 14. This CDR3 has 18 amino acids. The CDR3 region has the DNA TGTGCCAGCAGCTCCCTCTTCCTAGCGGGAGAGGAAGAAGAGACCCAGTACTTC. Its protein is CASSSLFLAGEEEETQYF.